A selection of T cell receptor beta chains follows, all from one sample in a study of early T cells in non-severe SARS-CoV-2 infection. MiXCR, run by TCRdb on the 5' RACE reads, gives a single entry per CDR3 protein. The profile shows 55,000 to 70,000 distinct CDR3 sequences, approximately 10% of them singletons. Sequencing input: whole blood. All receptors derive from an adult who was a healthcare worker with PCR-confirmed SARS-CoV-2 infection or an uninfected control (not recorded which). Each CDR3 is given with its conserved first and last residue. D genes are given only for firm matches. The listing skips clone size in some rows; elsewhere it reads once, few, many or a size class.

j_gene: TRBJ1-1; d_gene: TRBD1; v_gene: TRBV27; abundance: few; CDR3nt: TGTGCCAGCAGTTTAGGGACAGCTACTGAAGCTTTCTTT; CDR3aa: CASSLGTATEAFF
j_gene: TRBJ2-6; d_gene: -; v_gene: TRBV2; abundance: few; CDR3nt: TGTGCCAGCAGGGATTCCAGGGGATTCTCTGGGGCCAACGTCCTGACTTTC; CDR3aa: CASRDSRGFSGANVLTF
j_gene: TRBJ2-1; d_gene: -; v_gene: TRBV4-3; abundance: few; CDR3nt: TGCGCCAGCAGCCAAAGCCGTTTTCTGCCACATTCCAAAGTCGGCAATGAGCAGTTCTTC; CDR3aa: CASSQSRFLPHSKVGNEQFF
j_gene: TRBJ1-2; d_gene: TRBD1; v_gene: TRBV28; abundance: few; CDR3nt: TGTGCCAGCAGTCAGGGGGCGGGGATATATGGCTACACCTTC; CDR3aa: CASSQGAGIYGYTF
j_gene: TRBJ2-6; d_gene: -; v_gene: TRBV14; abundance: many; CDR3nt: TGTGCCAGCAGCCGACAGGCGTGGGTTACTGGGGCCAACGTCCTGACTTTC; CDR3aa: CASSRQAWVTGANVLTF
j_gene: TRBJ1-2; d_gene: -; v_gene: TRBV12-3/TRBV12-4; abundance: many; CDR3nt: TGTGCCAGCAGTTTGGGGGGACTCGGTAACTATGGCTACACCTTC; CDR3aa: CASSLGGLGNYGYTF
j_gene: TRBJ2-7; d_gene: -; v_gene: TRBV29-1; abundance: few; CDR3nt: TGCAGCGTCGGGCCCGGGAGAGGCTCCGGAGAGCAGTACTTC; CDR3aa: CSVGPGRGSGEQYF
j_gene: TRBJ2-5; d_gene: TRBD2; v_gene: TRBV11-2; abundance: -; CDR3nt: TGTGTCAGCAGCCCGTTACTAGCGGGGAGCCCCAAGACCCAGTACTTC; CDR3aa: CVSSPLLAGSPKTQYF
j_gene: TRBJ2-7; d_gene: -; v_gene: TRBV2; abundance: few; CDR3nt: TGTGCCAGCAATGCGGGCCCTGGGGACGAGCAGTACTTC; CDR3aa: CASNAGPGDEQYF
j_gene: TRBJ1-2; d_gene: -; v_gene: TRBV20-1; abundance: -; CDR3nt: TGCAGTGTTCCGGGGGGGTTAGGCTACACCTTC; CDR3aa: CSVPGGLGYTF
j_gene: TRBJ2-6; d_gene: -; v_gene: TRBV2; abundance: many; CDR3nt: TGTGCCAGCAGCCGCGGGTCCCGCTCTGGGGCCAACGTCCTGACTTTC; CDR3aa: CASSRGSRSGANVLTF
j_gene: TRBJ2-7; d_gene: -; v_gene: TRBV14; abundance: -; CDR3nt: TGTGCCAGCAGCCCAAAGGTTGGCGTATCCTACGAGCAGTACTTC; CDR3aa: CASSPKVGVSYEQYF
j_gene: TRBJ2-5; d_gene: TRBD2; v_gene: TRBV12-3/TRBV12-4; abundance: many; CDR3nt: TGTGCCAGCAGAGCGGGAGCCCAAGAGACCCAGTACTTC; CDR3aa: CASRAGAQETQYF
j_gene: TRBJ2-2; d_gene: TRBD2; v_gene: TRBV6-2/TRBV6-3; abundance: -; CDR3nt: TGTGCCAGCAGTTACCGAGCGGGAGGGGGCGGGGAGCTGTTTTTT; CDR3aa: CASSYRAGGGGELFF
j_gene: TRBJ1-3; d_gene: -; v_gene: TRBV5-1; abundance: many; CDR3nt: TGCGCCAGCAGTAATATCGGGGGCCGAGGAAACACCATATATTTT; CDR3aa: CASSNIGGRGNTIYF
j_gene: TRBJ2-7; d_gene: -; v_gene: TRBV28; abundance: -; CDR3nt: TGTGCCAGCAGTTCGCCCACCACAGGCTCCTACGAGCAGTACTTC; CDR3aa: CASSSPTTGSYEQYF
j_gene: TRBJ2-6; d_gene: -; v_gene: TRBV5-5; abundance: few; CDR3nt: TGTGCCAGCAGCTTTTGGATAACTGGGGCCAACGTCCTGACTTTC; CDR3aa: CASSFWITGANVLTF
j_gene: TRBJ2-3; d_gene: -; v_gene: TRBV4-2; abundance: -; CDR3nt: TGTGCCAGCAGCCAACCGGGCACAGATACGCAGTATTTT; CDR3aa: CASSQPGTDTQYF
j_gene: TRBJ2-6; d_gene: TRBD1; v_gene: TRBV20-1; abundance: -; CDR3nt: TGCAGTGCTACGGGGACAGCCTACTCTGGGGCCAACGTCCTGACTTTC; CDR3aa: CSATGTAYSGANVLTF
j_gene: TRBJ2-2; d_gene: -; v_gene: TRBV29-1; abundance: many; CDR3nt: TGCAGCGTCGGACTGGGGTCCGGGGAGCTGTTTTTT; CDR3aa: CSVGLGSGELFF
j_gene: TRBJ2-3; d_gene: -; v_gene: TRBV2; abundance: few; CDR3nt: TGTGCCAGCAGTGATGCGGATACGCAGTATTTT; CDR3aa: CASSDADTQYF
j_gene: TRBJ2-7; d_gene: -; v_gene: TRBV6-2/TRBV6-3; abundance: few; CDR3nt: TGTGCCAGCGGTCTTCACCCCTTCGAGCAGTACTTC; CDR3aa: CASGLHPFEQYF